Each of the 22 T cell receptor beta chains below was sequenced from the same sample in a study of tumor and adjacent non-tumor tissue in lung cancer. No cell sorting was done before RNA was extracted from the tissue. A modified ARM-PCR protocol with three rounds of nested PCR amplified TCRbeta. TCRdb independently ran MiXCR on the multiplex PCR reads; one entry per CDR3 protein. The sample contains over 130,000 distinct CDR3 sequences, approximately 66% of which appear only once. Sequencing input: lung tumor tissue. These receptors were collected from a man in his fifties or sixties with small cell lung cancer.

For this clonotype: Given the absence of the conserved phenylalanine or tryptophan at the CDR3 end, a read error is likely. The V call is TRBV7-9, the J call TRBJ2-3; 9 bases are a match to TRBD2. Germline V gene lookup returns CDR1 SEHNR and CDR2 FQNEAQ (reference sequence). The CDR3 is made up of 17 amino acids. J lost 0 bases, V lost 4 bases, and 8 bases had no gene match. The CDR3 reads CASSSNLAGPSTDTQYL. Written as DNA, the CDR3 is TGTGCCAGCAGCTCTAACCTAGCGGGACCGAGCACAGATACGCAGTATTTG.

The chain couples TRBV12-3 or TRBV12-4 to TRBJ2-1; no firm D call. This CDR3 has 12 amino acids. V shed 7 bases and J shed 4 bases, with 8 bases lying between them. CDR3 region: CASTDPYNEQFF. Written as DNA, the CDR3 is TGTGCCAGCACCGACCCATACAATGAGCAGTTCTTC.

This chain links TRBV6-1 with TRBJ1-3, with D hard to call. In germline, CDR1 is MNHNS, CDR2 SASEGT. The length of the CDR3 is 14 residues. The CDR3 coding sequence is TGTGGCACCTCTCCGTCAGGCTGTGGAAACACCATATATTTT. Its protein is CGTSPSGCGNTIYF.

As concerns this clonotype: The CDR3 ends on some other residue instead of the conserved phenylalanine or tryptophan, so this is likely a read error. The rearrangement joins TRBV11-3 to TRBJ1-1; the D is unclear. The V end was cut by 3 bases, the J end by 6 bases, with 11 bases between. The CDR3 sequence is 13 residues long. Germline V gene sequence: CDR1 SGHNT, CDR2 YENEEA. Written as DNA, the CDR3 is TGTGCCAGCAGCTTTTACCTGGGCGCTGAAGCTTTCCTT. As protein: CASSFYLGAEAFL.

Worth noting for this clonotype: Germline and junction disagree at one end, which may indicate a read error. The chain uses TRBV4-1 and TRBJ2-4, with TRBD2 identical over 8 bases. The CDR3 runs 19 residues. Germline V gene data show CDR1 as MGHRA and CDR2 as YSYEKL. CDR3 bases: TGCGCCAGCAGACAAGACTTCACTAGCGGAGGATTAGCCAAAAACATTAAGTACTTC. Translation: CASRQDFTSGGLAKNIKYF.

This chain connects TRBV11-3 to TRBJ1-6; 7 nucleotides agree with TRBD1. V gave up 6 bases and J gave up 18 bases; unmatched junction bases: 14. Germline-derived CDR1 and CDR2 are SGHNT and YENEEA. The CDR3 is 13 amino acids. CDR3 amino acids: CASSQHQGGIRHF. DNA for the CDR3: TGTGCCAGCAGTCAACACCAAGGGGGCATCCGCCACTTT.

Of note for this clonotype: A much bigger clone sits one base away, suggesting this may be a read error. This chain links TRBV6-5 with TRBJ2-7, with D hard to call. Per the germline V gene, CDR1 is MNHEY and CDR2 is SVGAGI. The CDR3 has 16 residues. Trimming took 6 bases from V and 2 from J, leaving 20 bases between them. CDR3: CASRIPAVTQAYEQYV. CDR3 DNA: TGTGCCAGCAGAATCCCGGCAGTAACCCAAGCCTACGAGCAGTACGTC.

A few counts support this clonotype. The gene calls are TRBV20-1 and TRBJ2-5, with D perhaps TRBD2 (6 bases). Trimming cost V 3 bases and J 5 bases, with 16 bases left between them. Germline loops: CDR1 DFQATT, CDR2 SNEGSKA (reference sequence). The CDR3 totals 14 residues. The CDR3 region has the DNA TGCAGTGCTAGGGAGGGGAAGGCGAGGGAGACCCAGTACTTC. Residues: CSAREGKARETQYF.

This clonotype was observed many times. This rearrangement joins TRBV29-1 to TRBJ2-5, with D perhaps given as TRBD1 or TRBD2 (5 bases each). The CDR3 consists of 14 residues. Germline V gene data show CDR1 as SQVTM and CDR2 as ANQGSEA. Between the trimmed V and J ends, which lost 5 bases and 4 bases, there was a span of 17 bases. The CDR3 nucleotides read TGCAGCGTTTGGGGACCCGGAAAGGGAGAGACCCAGTACTTC. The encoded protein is CSVWGPGKGETQYF.

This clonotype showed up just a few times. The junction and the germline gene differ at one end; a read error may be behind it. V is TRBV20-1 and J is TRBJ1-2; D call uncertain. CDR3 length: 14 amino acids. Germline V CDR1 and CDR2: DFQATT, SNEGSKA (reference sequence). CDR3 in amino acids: CSTSQSTVNYGYTF. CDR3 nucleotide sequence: TGCAGTACTAGCCAATCTACAGTGAACTATGGCTACACCTTC.

The CDR3 coding sequence is TGTGCCAGCAGTTACTCGATCGTGGGCCCTTTGAAAGAAAAACTGTTTTTT. As protein: CASSYSIVGPLKEKLFF. The J gene is TRBJ1-4, the V gene TRBV6-6, with D unresolved. There are 17 residues in the CDR3. Trimming removed 0 bases at V and 8 bases at J, with 19 bases between. Germline V gene lookup returns CDR1 MNHNY and CDR2 SVGAGI (reference sequence).

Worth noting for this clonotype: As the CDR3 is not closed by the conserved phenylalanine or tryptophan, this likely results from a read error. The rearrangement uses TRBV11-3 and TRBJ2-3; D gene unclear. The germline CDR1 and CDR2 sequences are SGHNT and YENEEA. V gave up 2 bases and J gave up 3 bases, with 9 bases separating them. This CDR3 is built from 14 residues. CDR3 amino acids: CASSLNSNTDTQYS. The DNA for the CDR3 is TGTGCCAGCAGCTTAAACAGCAATACAGATACGCAGTATTCT.

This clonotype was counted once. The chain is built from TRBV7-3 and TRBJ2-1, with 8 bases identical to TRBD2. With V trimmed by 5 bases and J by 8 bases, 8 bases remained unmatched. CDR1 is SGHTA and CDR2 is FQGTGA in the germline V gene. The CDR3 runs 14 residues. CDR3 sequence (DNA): TGTGCCAGCAGCACCGGGGGGGCACAATATGAGCAGTTCTTC. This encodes CASSTGGAQYEQFF. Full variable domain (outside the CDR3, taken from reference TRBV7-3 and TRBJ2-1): GAGVSQTPSNKVTEKGKYVELRCDPISGHTALYWYRQSLGQGPEFLIYFQGTGAADDSGLPNDRFFAVRPEGSVSTLKIQRTERGDSAVYLCASSTGGAQYEQFFGPGTRLTVL.

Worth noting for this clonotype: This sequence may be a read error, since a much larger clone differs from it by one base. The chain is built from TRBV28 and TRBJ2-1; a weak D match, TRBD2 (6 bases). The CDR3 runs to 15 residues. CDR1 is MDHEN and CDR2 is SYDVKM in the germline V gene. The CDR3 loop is CASKVGGNSCNEQFF. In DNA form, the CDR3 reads TGTGCCAGCAAGGTTGGGGGGAACTCCTGCAATGAGCAGTTCTTC.

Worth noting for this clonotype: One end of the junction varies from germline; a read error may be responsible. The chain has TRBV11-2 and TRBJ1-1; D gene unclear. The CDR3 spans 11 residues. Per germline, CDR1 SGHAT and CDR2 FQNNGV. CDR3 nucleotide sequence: TGTGCCAGCAGCTTCCACACTGAAGCCTTCTTT. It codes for CASSFHTEAFF.

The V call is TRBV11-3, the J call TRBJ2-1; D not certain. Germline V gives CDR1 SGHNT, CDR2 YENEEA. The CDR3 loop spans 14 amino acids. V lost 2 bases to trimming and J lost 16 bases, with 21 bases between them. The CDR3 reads CASSLSRRSNDHFF. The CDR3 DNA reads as TGTGCCAGCAGCTTATCTCGAAGGAGCAATGATCACTTCTTC.

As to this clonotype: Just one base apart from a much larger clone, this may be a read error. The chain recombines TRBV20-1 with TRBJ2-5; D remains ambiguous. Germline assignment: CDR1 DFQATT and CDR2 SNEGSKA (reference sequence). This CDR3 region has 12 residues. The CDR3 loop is CNARRAAETQYF. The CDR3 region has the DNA TGCAATGCTAGAAGGGCAGCAGAGACCCAGTACTTC.

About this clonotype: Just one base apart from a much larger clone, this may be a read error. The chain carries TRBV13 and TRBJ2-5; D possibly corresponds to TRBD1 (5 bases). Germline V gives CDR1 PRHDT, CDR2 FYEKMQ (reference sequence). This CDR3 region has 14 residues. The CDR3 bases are TGTGTCAGCAGCTTAATGACAGCCTCGGGGACCCAGTACTTC. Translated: CVSSLMTASGTQYF. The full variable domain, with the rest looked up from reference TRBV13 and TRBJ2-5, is AAGVIQSPRHLIKEKRETATLKCYPIPRHDTVYWYQQGPGQDPQFLISFYEKMQSDKGSIPDRFSAQQFSDYHSELNMSSLELGDSALYFCVSSLMTASGTQYFGPGTRLLVL.

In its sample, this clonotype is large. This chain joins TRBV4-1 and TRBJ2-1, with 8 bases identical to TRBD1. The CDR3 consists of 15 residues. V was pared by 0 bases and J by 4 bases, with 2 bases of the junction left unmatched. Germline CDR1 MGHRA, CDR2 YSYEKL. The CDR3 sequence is CASSQEDREYNEQFF. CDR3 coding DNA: TGCGCCAGCAGCCAAGAGGACAGGGAATACAATGAGCAGTTCTTC.

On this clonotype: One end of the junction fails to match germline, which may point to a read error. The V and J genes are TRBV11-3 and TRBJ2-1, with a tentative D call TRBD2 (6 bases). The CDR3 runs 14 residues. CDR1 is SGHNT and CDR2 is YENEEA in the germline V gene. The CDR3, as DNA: TGTGCCAACAGGAGGGGTGGGGGGTACAATGAGCAGTCCTTC. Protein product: CANRRGGGYNEQSF.

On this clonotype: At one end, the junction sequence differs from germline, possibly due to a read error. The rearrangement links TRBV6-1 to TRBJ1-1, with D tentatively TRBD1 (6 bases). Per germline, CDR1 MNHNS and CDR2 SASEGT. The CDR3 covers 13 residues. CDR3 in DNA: TGTACCAGCTTTAGGACAGCGAACACTGAAGCTTTCTTT. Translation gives CTSFRTANTEAFF.

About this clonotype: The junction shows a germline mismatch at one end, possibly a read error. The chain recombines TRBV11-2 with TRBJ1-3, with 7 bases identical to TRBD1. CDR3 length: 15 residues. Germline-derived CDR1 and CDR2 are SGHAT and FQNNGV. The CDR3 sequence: CASSSTGDSGNTVYF. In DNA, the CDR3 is TGTGCCAGTAGCTCCACAGGGGACTCTGGAAACACCGTATATTTT. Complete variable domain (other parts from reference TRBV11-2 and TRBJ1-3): EAGVAQSPRYKIIEKRQSVAFWCNPISGHATLYWYQQILGQGPKLLIQFQNNGVVDDSQLPKDRFSAERLKGVDSTLKIQPAKLEDSAVYLCASSSTGDSGNTVYFGEGSWLTVV.